This entry describes one T cell receptor (beta chain). Only a few counts were recorded for this clone. Its antigen is unknown. No base-level quality is on record; no much larger clone is a single base apart. This sample is drawn from a study of blood T cell repertoires in COVID-19 (dated by TCRdb to 2020 to 2022). The study in broad terms: Samples covering the acute and convalescent phases of COVID-19 were provided by collaborators in the United States, Italy and Spain. HLA class I and class II types, where available, came from metadata supplied by the sample provider rather than from assay-based typing. A de-identified subject ID, COVID-19 status, age in years and sex were almost always included in the sample metadata. Samples were obtained from the ongoing ImmuneRACE study (first 160 participants) and from some 1,200 subjects provided by 6 global collaborators. Subjects who had been exposed to COVID-19, were actively infected with it, or had recovered from it provided the deeply sampled blood TCRbeta repertoires that made up the dataset. The material from the prospective study consisted of cDNA or gDNA derived from T cells, B-cell-depleted T cells, or PBMCs. The repertoires were released in a freely available public database intended as a resource for research on the immune response to SARS-CoV-2.

Results and caveats for the whole study, not just this receptor: Clinical and demographic metadata were provided uncurated, with the amount varying by source and participant.

Whole blood was collected in K2EDTA tubes by collaborating institutions according to the institutions' own protocols. For TCRbeta analysis, collaborator samples were shipped as frozen whole blood, as isolated PBMCs, or as DNA extracted from either sample type. The immunoSEQ Assay, a bias-controlled multiplex PCR, was used to amplify TCRbeta CDR3 regions from genomic DNA. As for the original processing: The number of nucleated cells in each sample was estimated from the amplification of reference gene primers within the assay. Sequence reads were collapsed and filtered to measure the absolute abundance of every unique TCRbeta CDR3 rearrangement. For each sample, productive Simpson clonality was calculated by taking the square root of Simpson's diversity index across productive rearrangements. TCRdb's version of the immuneACCESS table is confined to in-frame rearrangements and falls short of the full clone set. An unresolved V gene accounts for under half of the shortfall where checked; the remainder is of unknown origin. V and J calls and clone size are those listed in that table; D and trimming were worked out from the DNA. Counted in this sample were some 61,000 clones; about nine tenths of them appeared once. The ten largest account for about 8.3% of the sample.

The CDR3 has 16 amino acids, counting the end cysteine and phenylalanine. Only CDR3 DNA is held: 48 bases, read in frame from base 1. The germline V gene supplies CDR1 LGHNA and CDR2 YSLEER. For this chain, trimming is 1 base at the V end and 6 bases at the J end, and the number of junction bases without a gene match is 7. This chain joins TRBV4-3 to TRBJ2-1, with 9 bases in between that match TRBD2. The material sequenced was peripheral blood. The sequence derives from a man between 25 and 39 years old with acute or convalescent COVID-19. DNA sequence: TGCGCCAGCAGCCAAGTAAGGGGACTAGCTTTCAATGAGCAGTTCTTC. It codes for CASSQVRGLAFNEQFF.